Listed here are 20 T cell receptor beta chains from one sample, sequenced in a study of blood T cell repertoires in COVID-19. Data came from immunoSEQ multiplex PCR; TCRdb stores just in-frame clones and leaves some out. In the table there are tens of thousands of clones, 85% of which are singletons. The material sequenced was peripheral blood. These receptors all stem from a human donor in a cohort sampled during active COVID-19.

CDR3 residues: CASSPAPSGGTDTQYF. CDR3 nucleotide sequence: TGTGCCAGCAGCCCCGCCCCCAGCGGGGGAACAGATACGCAGTATTTT. V is TRBV5-4 and J is TRBJ2-3; 8 nucleotides align to TRBD2. The germline CDR1 and CDR2 sequences are SGHNT and YYREEE (reference sequence). Losses at the gene ends were 4 bases for V and 3 bases for J; bases not matched to a gene: 10. CDR3 length equals 16 residues.

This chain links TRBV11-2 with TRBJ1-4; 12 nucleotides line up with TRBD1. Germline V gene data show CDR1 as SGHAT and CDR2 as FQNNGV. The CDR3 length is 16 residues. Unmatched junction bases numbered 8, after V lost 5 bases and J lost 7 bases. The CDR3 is CASSPGTGGRGEKLFF. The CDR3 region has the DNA TGTGCCAGCAGCCCCGGGACAGGGGGCCGTGGTGAAAAACTGTTTTTT.

In DNA, the CDR3 is TGCAGTGCTAGTAACCGACAGGGTGGCACCGGGGAGCTGTTTTTT. Its protein product is CSASNRQGGTGELFF. The chain is built from TRBV20-1 and TRBJ2-2, with 7 bases lining up with TRBD1. CDR1 and CDR2 from the germline V gene are DFQATT and SNEGSKA (reference sequence). The CDR3 length is 15 residues. Trimming took 3 bases from V and 4 from J; bases not matched to a gene: 8.

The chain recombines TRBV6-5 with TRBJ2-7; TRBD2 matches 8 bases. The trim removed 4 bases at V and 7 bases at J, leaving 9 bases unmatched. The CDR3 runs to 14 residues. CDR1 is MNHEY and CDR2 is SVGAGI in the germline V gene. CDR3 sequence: CASSSSGGLKEQYF. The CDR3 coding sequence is TGTGCCAGCAGTTCGAGCGGGGGCCTGAAAGAGCAGTACTTC.

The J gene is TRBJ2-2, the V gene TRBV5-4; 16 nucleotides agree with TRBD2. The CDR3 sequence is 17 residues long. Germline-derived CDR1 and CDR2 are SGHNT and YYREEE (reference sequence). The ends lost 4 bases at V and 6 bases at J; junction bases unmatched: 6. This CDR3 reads CASSPGTSGGGAGELFF. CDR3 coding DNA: TGTGCCAGCAGCCCCGGGACTAGCGGGGGGGGCGCCGGGGAGCTGTTTTTT.

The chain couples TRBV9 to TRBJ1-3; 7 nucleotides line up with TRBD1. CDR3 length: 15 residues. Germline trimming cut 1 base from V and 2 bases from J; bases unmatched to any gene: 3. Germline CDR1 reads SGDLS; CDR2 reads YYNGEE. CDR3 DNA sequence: TGTGCCAGCAGCGTAAGCGGACAGGCTGGAAACACCATATATTTT. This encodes CASSVSGQAGNTIYF.

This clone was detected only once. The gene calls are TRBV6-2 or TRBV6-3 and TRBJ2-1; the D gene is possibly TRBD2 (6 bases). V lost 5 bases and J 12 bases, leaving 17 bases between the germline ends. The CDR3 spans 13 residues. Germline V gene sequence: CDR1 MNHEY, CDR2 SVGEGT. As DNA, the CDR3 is TGTGCCAGCAGTCGCCCCTCCACGGAGGGGCAGTTCTTC. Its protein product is CASSRPSTEGQFF.

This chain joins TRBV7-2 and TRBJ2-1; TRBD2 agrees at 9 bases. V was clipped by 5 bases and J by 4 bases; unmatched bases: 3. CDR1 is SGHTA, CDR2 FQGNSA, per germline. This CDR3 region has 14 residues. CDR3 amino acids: CASSLLAGYNEQFF. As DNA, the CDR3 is TGTGCCAGCAGCCTCCTAGCGGGGTACAATGAGCAGTTCTTC.

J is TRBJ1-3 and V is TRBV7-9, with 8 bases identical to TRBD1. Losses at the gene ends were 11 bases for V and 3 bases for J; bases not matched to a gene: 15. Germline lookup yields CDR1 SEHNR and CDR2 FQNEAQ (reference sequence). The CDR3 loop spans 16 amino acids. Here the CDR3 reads CAAGKAAGGFGNTIYF. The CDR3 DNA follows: TGTGCCGCAGGGAAGGCGGCAGGGGGCTTTGGAAACACCATATATTTT.

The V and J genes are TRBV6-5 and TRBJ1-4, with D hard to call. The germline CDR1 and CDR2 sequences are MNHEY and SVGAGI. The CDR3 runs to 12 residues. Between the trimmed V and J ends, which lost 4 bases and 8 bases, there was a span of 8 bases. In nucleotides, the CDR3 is TGTGCCAGCAGTTCCCCCAGGGAAAAACTGTTTTTT. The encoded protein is CASSSPREKLFF.

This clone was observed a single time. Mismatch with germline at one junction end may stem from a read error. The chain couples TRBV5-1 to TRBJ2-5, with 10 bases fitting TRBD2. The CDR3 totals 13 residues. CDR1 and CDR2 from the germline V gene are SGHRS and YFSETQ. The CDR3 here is CAGSGGAGETQYF. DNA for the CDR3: TGCGCCGGCAGCGGGGGGGCCGGAGAGACCCAGTACTTC.

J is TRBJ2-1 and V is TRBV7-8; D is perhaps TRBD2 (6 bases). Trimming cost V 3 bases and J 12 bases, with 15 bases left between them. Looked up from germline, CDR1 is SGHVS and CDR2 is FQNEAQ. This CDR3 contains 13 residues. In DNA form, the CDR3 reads TGTGCCAGCAGCTTGGGACTGCGGCGTGGGCAGTTCTTC. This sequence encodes CASSLGLRRGQFF.

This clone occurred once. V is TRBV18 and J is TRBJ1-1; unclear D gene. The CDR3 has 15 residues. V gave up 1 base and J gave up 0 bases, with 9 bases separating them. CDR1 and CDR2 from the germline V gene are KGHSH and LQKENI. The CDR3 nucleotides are TGTGCCAGCTCACCACTGGGCAGCATGAACACTGAAGCTTTCTTT. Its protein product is CASSPLGSMNTEAFF.

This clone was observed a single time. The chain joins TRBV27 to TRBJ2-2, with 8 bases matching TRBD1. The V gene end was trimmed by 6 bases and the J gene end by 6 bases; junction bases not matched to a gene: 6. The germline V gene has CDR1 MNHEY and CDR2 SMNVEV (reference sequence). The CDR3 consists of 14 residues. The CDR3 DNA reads TGTGCCAGCAGCCTCAGACAGGGGCCCGGGGAGCTGTTTTTT. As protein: CASSLRQGPGELFF.

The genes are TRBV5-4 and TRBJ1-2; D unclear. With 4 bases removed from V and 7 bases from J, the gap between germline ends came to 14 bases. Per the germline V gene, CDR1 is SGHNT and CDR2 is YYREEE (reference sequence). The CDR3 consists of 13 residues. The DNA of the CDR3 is TGTGCCAGCAGCATAGACATCGAGGGTGGCTACACCTTC. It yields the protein CASSIDIEGGYTF.

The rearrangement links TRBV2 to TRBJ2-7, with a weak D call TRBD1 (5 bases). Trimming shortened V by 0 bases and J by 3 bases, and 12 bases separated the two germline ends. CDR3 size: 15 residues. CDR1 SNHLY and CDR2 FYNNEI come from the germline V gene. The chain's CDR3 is CASSEAHPRVYEQYF. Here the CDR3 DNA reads TGTGCCAGCAGTGAAGCGCATCCCAGGGTCTACGAGCAGTACTTC.

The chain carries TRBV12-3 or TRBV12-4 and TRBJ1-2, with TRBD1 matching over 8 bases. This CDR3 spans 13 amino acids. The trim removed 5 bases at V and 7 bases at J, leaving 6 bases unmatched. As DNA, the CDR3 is TGTGCCAGCAGTCCCGGACAGGGTTTTGGCTACACCTTC. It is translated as CASSPGQGFGYTF.

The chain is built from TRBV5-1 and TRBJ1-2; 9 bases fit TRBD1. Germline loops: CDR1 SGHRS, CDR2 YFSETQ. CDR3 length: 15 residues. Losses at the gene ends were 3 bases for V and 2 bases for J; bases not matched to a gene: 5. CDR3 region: CASSSSTGGNYGYTF. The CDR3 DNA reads TGCGCCAGCAGCTCAAGCACAGGGGGCAACTATGGCTACACCTTC.

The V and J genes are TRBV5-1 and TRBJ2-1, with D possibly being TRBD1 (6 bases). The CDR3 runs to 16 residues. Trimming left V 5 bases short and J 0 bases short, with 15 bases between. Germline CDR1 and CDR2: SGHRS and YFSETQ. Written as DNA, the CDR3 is TGCGCCAGCAGGCAGACAGGTGGGAGCTCCTACAATGAGCAGTTCTTC. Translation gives CASRQTGGSSYNEQFF. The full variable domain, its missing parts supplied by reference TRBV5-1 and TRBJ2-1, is KAGVTQTPRYLIKTRGQQVTLSCSPISGHRSVSWYQQTPGQGLQFLFEYFSETQRNKGNFPGRFSGRQFSNSRSEMNVSTLELGDSALYLCASRQTGGSSYNEQFFGPGTRLTVL.

The CDR3 loop reads CASSFRRTRAGELFF. The CDR3 coding sequence is TGTGCCAGCAGTTTTCGAAGGACTAGGGCCGGGGAGCTGTTTTTT. This chain joins TRBV27 and TRBJ2-2, with 7 positions matching TRBD2. The CDR3 has 15 amino acids. J was trimmed by 6 bases and V by 3 bases; bases with no gene match: 7. The germline CDR1 and CDR2 sequences are MNHEY and SMNVEV (reference sequence).